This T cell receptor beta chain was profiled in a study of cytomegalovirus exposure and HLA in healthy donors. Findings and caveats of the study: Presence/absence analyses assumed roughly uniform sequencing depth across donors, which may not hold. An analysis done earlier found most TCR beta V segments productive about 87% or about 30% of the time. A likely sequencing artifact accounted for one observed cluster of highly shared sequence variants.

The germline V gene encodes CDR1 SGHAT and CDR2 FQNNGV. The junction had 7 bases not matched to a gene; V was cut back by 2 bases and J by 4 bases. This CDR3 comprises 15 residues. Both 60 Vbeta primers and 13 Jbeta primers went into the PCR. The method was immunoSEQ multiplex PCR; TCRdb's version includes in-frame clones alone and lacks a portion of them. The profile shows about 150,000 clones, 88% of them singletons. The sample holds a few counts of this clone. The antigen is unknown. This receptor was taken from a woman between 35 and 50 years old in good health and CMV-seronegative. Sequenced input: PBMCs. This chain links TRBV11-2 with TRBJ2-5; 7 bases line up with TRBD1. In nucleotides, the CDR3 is TGTGCCAGCAGCTTATCATCCGCAGGGGGAGAGACCCAGTACTTC. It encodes CASSLSSAGGETQYF.